This T cell receptor (beta chain) was recovered during a study of tumor-infiltrating lymphocytes in primary liver carcinoma. Co-extracted RNA and DNA came from roughly 20-30 mg of unsorted bulk tissue. Judged by abundance, this clonotype is medium-sized (0.01 to 0.1%). Trimming took 6 bases from V and 4 from J; bases not matched to a gene: 5. This CDR3 is built from 12 residues. In germline, CDR1 is SQVTM, CDR2 ANQGSEA. Production of TCR beta cDNA used approximately 480 ng total RNA together with a constant-region primer. Employing slightly modified ARM-PCR, three nested multiplex PCR rounds were run, and these gave rise to the TCR beta libraries. TRBV1-TRBV30 forward and Cbeta reverse primers drove the first two roughly 10-cycle rounds. TCRdb itself ran the multiplex PCR reads through MiXCR, one entry per CDR3 protein. Of about 37,000 distinct CDR3 sequences detected, roughly 80% appear once; the ten largest clones hold under 45%.

The V gene is TRBV29-1, the J gene TRBJ2-5, with TRBD1 matching 7 bases. This receptor was identified in a middle-aged man with primary liver carcinoma and hepatitis B virus infection. The sample was tumor-adjacent normal liver tissue. The CDR3 reads CSVGQARETQYF. In DNA form, the CDR3 reads TGCAGCGTCGGACAGGCCCGAGAGACCCAGTACTTC.